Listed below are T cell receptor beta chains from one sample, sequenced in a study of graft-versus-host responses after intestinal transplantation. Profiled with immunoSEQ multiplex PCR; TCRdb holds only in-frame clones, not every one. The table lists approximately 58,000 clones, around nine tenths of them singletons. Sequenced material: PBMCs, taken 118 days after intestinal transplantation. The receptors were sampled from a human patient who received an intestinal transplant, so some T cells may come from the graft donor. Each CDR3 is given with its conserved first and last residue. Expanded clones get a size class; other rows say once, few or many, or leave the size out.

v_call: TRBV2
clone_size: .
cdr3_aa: CASSRRRRELFF

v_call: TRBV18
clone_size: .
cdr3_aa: CASSTIAGGTDTQYF

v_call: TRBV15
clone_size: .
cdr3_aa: CATSPRVNTEAFF

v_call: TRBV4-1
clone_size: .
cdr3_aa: CASSQVNRAYEQYF

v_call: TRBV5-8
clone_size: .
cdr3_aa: CASSLARRNYPHEQYF

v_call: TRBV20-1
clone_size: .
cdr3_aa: CSTRTPYEQYF

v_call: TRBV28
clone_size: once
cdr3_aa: CASSFSGGRTDTQYF

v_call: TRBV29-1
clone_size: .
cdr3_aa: CSVSSGRTSTDTQYF

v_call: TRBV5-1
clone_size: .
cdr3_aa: CASSWTGLATNEKLFF

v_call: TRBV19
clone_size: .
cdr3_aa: CASSTSWVESTEAFF

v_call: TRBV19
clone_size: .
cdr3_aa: CASSFQGMNTEAFF

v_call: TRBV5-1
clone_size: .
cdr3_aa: CASSLDPGGAYGYTF

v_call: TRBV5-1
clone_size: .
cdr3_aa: CASSLLPSYEQYF

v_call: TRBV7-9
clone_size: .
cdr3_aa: CASTDGTLEDTGELFF

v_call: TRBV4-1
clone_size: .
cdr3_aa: CASTHAADTDTQYF

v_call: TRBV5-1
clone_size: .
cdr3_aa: CASSFWGGGANEQFF